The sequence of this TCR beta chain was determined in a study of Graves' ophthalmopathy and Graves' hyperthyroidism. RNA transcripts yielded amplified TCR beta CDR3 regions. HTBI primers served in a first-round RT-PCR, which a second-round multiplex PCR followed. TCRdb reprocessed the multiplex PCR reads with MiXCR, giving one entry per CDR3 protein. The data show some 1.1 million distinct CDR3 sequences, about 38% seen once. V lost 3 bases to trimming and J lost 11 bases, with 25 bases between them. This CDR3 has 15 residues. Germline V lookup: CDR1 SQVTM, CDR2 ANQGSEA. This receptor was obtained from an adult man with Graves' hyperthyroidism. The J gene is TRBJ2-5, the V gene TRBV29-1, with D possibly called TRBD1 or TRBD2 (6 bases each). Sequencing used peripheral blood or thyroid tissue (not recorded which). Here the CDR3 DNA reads TGCAGCGTTGACGGGTGGGGCGGGACATTCGGGGAGCAGTACTTC. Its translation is CSVDGWGGTFGEQYF.